What follows are 17 T cell receptor beta chains derived from one specimen sequenced in a study of sequential checkpoint blockade in melanoma (dated 2019 in TCRdb). The library was prepared using the immunoSEQ multiplex PCR assay. Drawn from immuneACCESS, this table holds only the in-frame rearrangements with V and J called that TCRdb kept. Clones are partly lost; checked studies trace under half to an unresolved V gene and leave the rest unexplained. The sample contains approximately 2,400 clones, 13% to 15% of them found a single time. The top ten clonotypes cover about 13% of the sample. The treatment or condition label for this specimen denotes: randomized to nivolumab then ipilimumab (arm A) or the reverse (arm B). The source material was tumor tissue (inferred from file names), sampled from a patient given nivolumab and ipilimumab in sequence. These receptors all stem from a human donor with melanoma.

This clone has more than one count but fewer than ten. The chain carries TRBV28 and TRBJ1-2, with D perhaps TRBD1 (6 bases). With 9 bases removed from V and 0 bases from J, the gap between germline ends came to 8 bases. Germline V gene data show CDR1 as MDHEN and CDR2 as SYDVKM. The CDR3 extends over 12 amino acids. CDR3 sequence (DNA): TGTGCCAGTACAGGGCCTAACTATGGCTACACCTTC. Translation gives CASTGPNYGYTF.

This clone is medium-sized (0.01 to 0.1%). This specimen includes other DNA sequences encoding the same CDR3. This chain connects TRBV6-8 to TRBJ2-1, with 7 nucleotides matching TRBD1. Germline loops: CDR1 MNHGY, CDR2 SAAAGT. There are 16 residues in the CDR3. Losses at the gene ends were 0 bases for V and 2 bases for J; bases not matched to a gene: 4. The CDR3: CASSYSNRGPYNEQFF. In DNA form, the CDR3 reads TGTGCCAGCAGTTACTCGAACAGGGGCCCCTACAATGAGCAGTTCTTC.

By proportion, this clone is medium-sized. V and J are TRBV6-8 and TRBJ2-2; 9 bases agree with TRBD1. The CDR3 contains 15 residues. Losses at the gene ends were 6 bases for V and 1 base for J; bases not matched to a gene: 3. Germline CDR1 reads MNHGY; CDR2 reads SAAAGT. The DNA for the CDR3 is TGTGCCAGCAGGCGGGACAGGGAGAACACCGGGGAGCTGTTTTTT. It yields the protein CASRRDRENTGELFF.

The chain couples TRBV28 to TRBJ2-7, with TRBD1 as a possible D gene (6 bases). The germline V gene has CDR1 MDHEN and CDR2 SYDVKM. With 6 bases removed from V and 3 bases from J, the gap between germline ends came to 21 bases. CDR3 length: 16 amino acids. As DNA, the CDR3 is TGTGCCAGCAGGCTTCTTGGCGAGGGACACATCTACGAGCAGTACTTC. It codes for CASRLLGEGHIYEQYF.

In its sample, this clone was seen a few times. The chain is built from TRBV28 and TRBJ2-3, with TRBD1 matching 9 bases. Germline V gene lookup returns CDR1 MDHEN and CDR2 SYDVKM. The CDR3 consists of 14 residues. With V trimmed by 6 bases and J by 4 bases, 5 bases remained unmatched. The CDR3 DNA follows: TGTGCCAGCAGCCGCAGGACAGGGGCAGATACGCAGTATTTT. Amino acid sequence: CASSRRTGADTQYF.

The chain combines TRBV15 with TRBJ1-2; TRBD1 might be the D (5 bases). The CDR3 consists of 14 residues. Trimming took off 1 base at V and 3 bases at J, with 9 bases between the two ends. CDR1 is LNHNV and CDR2 is YYDKDF in the germline V gene (reference sequence). The CDR3 sequence is CATSRVGGDYGYTF. The CDR3 region has the DNA TGTGCCACCAGCAGAGTTGGGGGGGACTATGGCTACACCTTC.

This clone turned up a few times. CDR3: CASSLDVYANTGELFF. CDR3 nucleotide sequence: TGTGCCAGCAGCTTGGACGTCTACGCGAACACCGGGGAGCTGTTTTTT. This chain connects TRBV11-3 to TRBJ2-2; D not certain. There are 16 residues in the CDR3. Germline CDR1 is SGHNT and CDR2 is YENEEA. The germline V and J ends were trimmed by 3 bases and 0 bases, with 11 bases remaining between them. The whole variable domain, remainder taken from reference TRBV11-3 and TRBJ2-2, is EAGVVQSPRYKIIEKKQPVAFWCNPISGHNTLYWYLQNLGQGPELLIRYENEEAVDDSQLPKDRFSAERLKGVDSTLKIQPAELGDSAVYLCASSLDVYANTGELFFGEGSRLTVL.

This clone is categorized as medium-sized. The gene calls are TRBV30 and TRBJ1-5; D is unclear. The CDR3 length is 17 residues. Per germline, CDR1 GTSNPN and CDR2 SVGIG (reference sequence). The ends were cut back, 0 bases at V and 0 bases at J, with 15 bases in the middle. The CDR3 reads CAWSVPPPGSSNQPQHF. CDR3 DNA: TGTGCCTGGAGTGTACCTCCGCCGGGGAGTAGCAATCAGCCCCAGCATTTT. Variable domain in full (rest from reference TRBV30 and TRBJ1-5): SQTIHQWPATLVQPVGSPLSLECTVEGTSNPNLYWYRQAAGRGLQLLFYSVGIGQISSEVPQNLSASRPQDRQFILSSKKLLLSDSGFYLCAWSVPPPGSSNQPQHFGDGTRLSIL.

This clone is judged large. The chain links TRBV19 to TRBJ2-3; the D is unclear. The V gene lost 1 base and the J gene lost 2 bases, with 10 bases spanning the gap. The CDR3 covers 15 residues. The germline CDR1 and CDR2 sequences are LNHDA and SQIVND (reference sequence). The CDR3 DNA is TGTGCCAGTAGTATAGGGGCGGTCTACACAGATACGCAGTATTTT. Translation gives CASSIGAVYTDTQYF. Full variable domain (rest looked up from reference TRBV19 and TRBJ2-3): DGGITQSPKYLFRKEGQNVTLSCEQNLNHDAMYWYRQDPGQGLRLIYYSQIVNDFQKGDIAEGYSVSREKKESFPLTVTSAQKNPTAFYLCASSIGAVYTDTQYFGPGTRLTVL.

This clone was found a few times. The chain joins TRBV9 to TRBJ1-1; no definite D call. The CDR3 runs to 12 residues. CDR1 is SGDLS, CDR2 YYNGEE, per germline. V lost 5 bases and J lost 4, with 9 bases in between. CDR3 bases: TGTGCCAGCAGTGACCCTGGCACTGAAGCTTTCTTT. Its translation is CASSDPGTEAFF.

This clone has at least ten counts. The rearrangement joins TRBV6-8 to TRBJ2-5, with 9 bases fitting TRBD2. In germline, CDR1 is MNHGY, CDR2 SAAAGT. V gave up 7 bases and J gave up 10 bases; unmatched junction bases: 13. The CDR3 is made up of 14 amino acids. CDR3 loop: CASTNSGRVGGQYF. CDR3 in DNA: TGTGCCAGCACTAATAGCGGGAGAGTAGGGGGCCAGTACTTC.

This clone was observed many times. The chain is built from TRBV11-3 and TRBJ2-7; TRBD2 agrees at 11 bases. The CDR3 has 14 residues. Trimming at V came to 3 bases and at J to 5 bases, leaving 3 bases not matched to a gene. Per the germline V gene, CDR1 is SGHNT and CDR2 is YENEEA. CDR3 protein: CASSFSSGRNEQYF. CDR3 DNA: TGTGCCAGCAGCTTCTCTAGCGGGAGGAACGAGCAGTACTTC.

The rearrangement joins TRBV12-5 to TRBJ2-3, with no clear D. The ends were cut back, 1 base at V and 6 bases at J, with 8 bases in the middle. This CDR3 is 13 amino acids long. Germline V CDR1 and CDR2: LGHNT, FRNRAP. CDR3 protein: CASGLAIWDTQYF. CDR3 in DNA: TGTGCTAGTGGTTTGGCCATTTGGGATACGCAGTATTTT.

The chain combines TRBV5-1 with TRBJ2-2, with a weak D call TRBD1 (6 bases). Germline-derived CDR1 and CDR2 are SGHRS and YFSETQ. The CDR3 extends over 14 amino acids. V lost 0 bases to trimming and J lost 3 bases, with 6 bases between them. The DNA for the CDR3 is TGCGCCAGCAGCTTGGGGGGGCACACCGGGGAGCTGTTTTTT. It is translated as CASSLGGHTGELFF.

In its sample, this clone ranks as medium-sized. The V gene is TRBV9, the J gene TRBJ2-3, with 9 bases matching TRBD2. The CDR3 runs to 15 residues. After removal of 4 bases from V and 6 bases from J, the junction contained 9 bases not matched to a gene. Looked up from germline, CDR1 is SGDLS and CDR2 is YYNGEE. CDR3 loop: CASSPPGTSPDTQYF. For the CDR3, the DNA is TGTGCCAGCAGCCCCCCAGGGACTAGCCCCGATACGCAGTATTTT.

This clone was observed a handful of times. The rearrangement joins TRBV6-8 to TRBJ2-7; D might be TRBD1 (5 bases). Germline CDR1 MNHGY, CDR2 SAAAGT. Trimming took 6 bases from V and 6 from J, leaving 15 bases between them. This CDR3 has 13 amino acids. This chain's CDR3 is CASSKGQALEQYF. CDR3 DNA: TGTGCCAGCAGCAAGGGGCAGGCTCTCGAGCAGTACTTC.

This clone was detected a few times. This chain connects TRBV6-8 to TRBJ2-1, with 13 bases fitting TRBD2. This CDR3 is 14 amino acids long. Germline lookup yields CDR1 MNHGY and CDR2 SAAAGT. The J segment lost 6 bases and the V segment lost 7 bases, leaving 3 bases of the junction unmatched. This CDR3 is CASKGLAGSNEQFF. As DNA, the CDR3 is TGTGCCAGCAAGGGACTAGCGGGAAGCAATGAGCAGTTCTTC.